A selection of T cell receptor beta chains follows, all from one sample in a study of T cells after yellow fever vaccination. TCRdb reprocessed the 5' RACE reads via MiXCR and lists one record per CDR3 protein. The sample shows approximately 550,000 distinct CDR3 sequences, around an eighth of them seen only once. This specimen consisted of PBMCs, obtained on the day of the yellow fever booster vaccination. Source of these receptors: a man aged 30-40 years who received the YFV17D yellow fever vaccine. Both conserved end residues are part of each CDR3. The D gene is left open where the match is weak. Rows give clone size only sometimes, using once, few, many, or a class for an expanded clone.

V gene	J gene	clone size	D gene	CDR3 DNA	CDR3 protein
TRBV20-1	TRBJ2-2	few	NA	TGCAGTGCTAGCTTCCGTACCGGGGAGCTGTTTTTT	CSASFRTGELFF
TRBV7-2	TRBJ2-1	few	TRBD2	TGTGCCAGCAGCTTTTTCACTAGCGGGAAAGGTGAGCAGTTCTTC	CASSFFTSGKGEQFF
TRBV7-2	TRBJ2-5	NA	TRBD1	TGTGCCAGCAGCGTCGGACAGGGCCTAGGGGTAGGGACCCAGTACTTC	CASSVGQGLGVGTQYF
TRBV20-1	TRBJ1-4	few	NA	TGCAGTGCAAGACATACAGGTTACGGTGAAAAACTGTTTTTT	CSARHTGYGEKLFF
TRBV5-6	TRBJ2-7	few	NA	TGTGCCAGCAGCCCCACGACCCGCACAAATAACAGATACGAGCAGTACTTC	CASSPTTRTNNRYEQYF
TRBV15	TRBJ2-7	NA	TRBD1	TGTGCCACCAGCACTGAACGGACAGGGTCCTACGAGCAGTACTTC	CATSTERTGSYEQYF
TRBV7-9	TRBJ2-7	NA	NA	TGTGCCAGCAAAACCGGCGGCACCTACGAGCAGTACTTC	CASKTGGTYEQYF
TRBV19	TRBJ1-1	NA	NA	TGTGCCACCCTCTGGACTTCCGCACTGAACACTGAAGCTTTCTTT	CATLWTSALNTEAFF
TRBV5-1	TRBJ2-3	few	NA	TGCGCCAGCATGGGGGTTTTTAGCACAGATACGCAGTATTTT	CASMGVFSTDTQYF
TRBV10-3	TRBJ1-4	NA	NA	TGTGCCATCAGTGAGCCGAATGAAAAACTGTTTTTT	CAISEPNEKLFF
TRBV10-1	TRBJ1-1	few	NA	TGCGCCAGCAGTGAGTCCGGGAGGAACACTGAAGCTTTCTTT	CASSESGRNTEAFF
TRBV7-2	TRBJ2-2	few	NA	TGTGCCAGCAGCCCCAAAACTAGAGGGACCGGGGAGCTGTTTTTT	CASSPKTRGTGELFF
TRBV11-2	TRBJ2-7	many	TRBD1	TGTGCCAGCAGCCGACAACCGGGACAGGGTTTCTACGAGCAGTACTTC	CASSRQPGQGFYEQYF
TRBV5-4	TRBJ2-2	many	NA	TGTGCCAGCAGCACCTCAGGCGAGGAGCTGTTTTTT	CASSTSGEELFF
TRBV20-1	TRBJ2-1	few	TRBD2	TGCAGTGCTAGAGCTTTGACTAGCGAGACCTACAATGAGCAGTTCTTC	CSARALTSETYNEQFF
TRBV7-2	TRBJ2-1	few	TRBD2	TGTGCCAGCAGCATCCTCGGGGCTAGCGGGAGGCTGAATGAGCAGTTCTTC	CASSILGASGRLNEQFF
TRBV5-1	TRBJ2-3	few	TRBD2	TGCGCCAGCAGCTTAATGGGACTACGAACTAGCACAGATACGCAGTATTTT	CASSLMGLRTSTDTQYF
TRBV3-1	TRBJ2-4	NA	TRBD2	TGTGCCACCACTCTAAATGGCGGGGGGATAGGCAAAAACATTCAGTACTTC	CATTLNGGGIGKNIQYF
TRBV5-1	TRBJ2-5	few	NA	TGCGCCAGCAGCTTGTCCGGACTTCCGTACCAAGAGACCCAGTACTTC	CASSLSGLPYQETQYF
TRBV14	TRBJ1-6	NA	NA	TGTGCCAGCAGCCAATTGATGGCTTCACCCCTCCACTTT	CASSQLMASPLHF
TRBV28	TRBJ2-1	NA	NA	TGTGCCAGCTTTAGTAACAATGAGCAGTTCTTC	CASFSNNEQFF
TRBV7-2	TRBJ2-1	NA	TRBD2	TGTGCCAGCAGCCACTGGACTAGCGGGAGCCTTGAGCAGTTCTTC	CASSHWTSGSLEQFF
TRBV20-1	TRBJ1-5	few	NA	TGCAGTGCCACCACAGGGTATAGCAATCAGCCCCAGCATTTT	CSATTGYSNQPQHF
TRBV24-1	TRBJ2-3	NA	TRBD2	TGTGCCACCAGTGATCTTAGCGGGAGCACGAAAACAGATACGCAGTATTTT	CATSDLSGSTKTDTQYF